These 8 T cell receptor beta chains were sequenced from one sample in a study of blood T cell repertoires in COVID-19. Profiled with immunoSEQ multiplex PCR; TCRdb holds only in-frame clones, not every one. The sample lists 45,000 to 70,000 clones; more than 75% were seen once. Sequenced material: peripheral blood. Source of these receptors: an older woman with acute or convalescent COVID-19.

This clone came up once. The chain is built from TRBV7-2 and TRBJ2-1; 12 nucleotides match TRBD1. This CDR3 contains 13 residues. V shed 11 bases and J 10 bases; nucleotides not matched to a gene: 9. The germline gives CDR1 SGHTA, CDR2 FQGNSA. This CDR3 is CAVRDRGRNEQFF. The CDR3 DNA reads TGTGCCGTCCGGGACAGGGGGCGCAACGAGCAGTTCTTC.

The genes are TRBV24-1 and TRBJ2-1; D perhaps matches TRBD2 (5 bases). CDR1 KGHDR and CDR2 SFDVKD come from the germline V gene. There are 16 residues in the CDR3. V lost 4 bases, J lost 0 bases, and 12 bases lay in between. CDR3 DNA: TGTGCCACCAGTGACCAGGACTCGAGCTCCTACAATGAGCAGTTCTTC. It encodes CATSDQDSSSYNEQFF.

The chain joins TRBV5-5 to TRBJ1-1; weak D call: TRBD1 (5 bases). Germline-derived CDR1 and CDR2 are SGHKS and YYEKEE (reference sequence). The V end lost 1 base, the J end lost 11 bases, and 12 bases lay between the germline ends. This CDR3 has 12 residues. Here the CDR3 reads CASSLPGAVAFF. CDR3 in DNA: TGTGCCAGCAGCTTGCCTGGGGCCGTCGCTTTCTTT.

J is TRBJ1-1 and V is TRBV29-1, with a tentative D call TRBD1 (6 bases). CDR1 is SQVTM and CDR2 is ANQGSEA in the germline V gene. V lost 8 bases, J lost 2 bases, and 18 bases lay in between. This CDR3 region has 14 residues. The CDR3 spells CSSSGARDNTEAFF. The CDR3 DNA reads TGCAGCTCTTCAGGGGCACGCGATAACACTGAAGCTTTCTTT. The entire variable domain, with the rest obtained from reference TRBV29-1 and TRBJ1-1, is as follows: SAVISQKPSRDICQRGTSLTIQCQVDSQVTMMFWYRQQPGQSLTLIATANQGSEATYESGFVIDKFPISRPNLTFSTLTVSNMSPEDSSIYLCSSSGARDNTEAFFGQGTRLTVV.

V usage is TRBV9 and J usage is TRBJ2-7; 13 nucleotides agree with TRBD2. Germline V gene data show CDR1 as SGDLS and CDR2 as YYNGEE. CDR3 length: 15 amino acids. V lost 3 bases and J lost 7; bases outside the gene matches: 7. CDR3 sequence: CASSATSGGGFEQYF. CDR3 in DNA: TGTGCCAGCAGCGCCACTAGCGGGGGGGGGTTTGAGCAGTACTTC.

V is TRBV2 and J is TRBJ2-5; D unclear. The CDR3 sequence is 13 residues long. Trimming shortened V by 5 bases and J by 4 bases, and 11 bases separated the two germline ends. Germline V gene sequence: CDR1 SNHLY, CDR2 FYNNEI. The CDR3 coding sequence is TGTGCCAGCAGTCCGGAGAGCCGAGAGACCCAGTACTTC. Its protein product is CASSPESRETQYF.

The chain employs TRBV6-1 and TRBJ1-2; 9 nucleotides match TRBD1. V shed 2 bases and J 8 bases; nucleotides not matched to a gene: 3. Germline CDR1 reads MNHNS; CDR2 reads SASEGT. This CDR3 contains 13 residues. The CDR3 loop reads CASSETGGYGYTF. Here the CDR3 DNA reads TGTGCCAGCAGTGAAACAGGGGGCTACGGCTACACCTTC.

The rearrangement joins TRBV13 to TRBJ2-3; 7 bases map to TRBD1. The CDR3 is 15 amino acids. Trimming took 5 bases from V and 4 from J; bases not matched to a gene: 9. Germline assignment: CDR1 PRHDT and CDR2 FYEKMQ (reference sequence). The CDR3 DNA is TGTGCCAGCAGCATGCCGACAGGGTTCGCAGATACGCAGTATTTT. Translated: CASSMPTGFADTQYF. Looking up the rest from reference TRBV13 and TRBJ2-3 gives the full variable domain: AAGVIQSPRHLIKEKRETATLKCYPIPRHDTVYWYQQGPGQDPQFLISFYEKMQSDKGSIPDRFSAQQFSDYHSELNMSSLELGDSALYFCASSMPTGFADTQYFGPGTRLTVL.